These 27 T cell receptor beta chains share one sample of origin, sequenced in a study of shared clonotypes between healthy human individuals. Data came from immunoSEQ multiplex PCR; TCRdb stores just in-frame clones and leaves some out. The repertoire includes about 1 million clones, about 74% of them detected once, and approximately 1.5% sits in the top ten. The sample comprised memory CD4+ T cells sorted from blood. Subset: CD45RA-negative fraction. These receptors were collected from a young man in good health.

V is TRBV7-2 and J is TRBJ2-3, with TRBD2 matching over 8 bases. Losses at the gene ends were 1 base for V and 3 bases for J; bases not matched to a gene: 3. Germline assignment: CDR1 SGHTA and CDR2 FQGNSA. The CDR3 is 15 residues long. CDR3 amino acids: CASSLVSSGTDTQYF. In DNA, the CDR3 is TGTGCCAGCAGCTTAGTGTCTAGCGGGACAGATACGCAGTATTTT.

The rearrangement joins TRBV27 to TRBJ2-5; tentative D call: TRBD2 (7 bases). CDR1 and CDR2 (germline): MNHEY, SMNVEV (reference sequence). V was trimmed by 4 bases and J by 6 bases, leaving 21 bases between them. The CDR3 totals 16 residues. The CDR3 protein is CASSSSGGGVEKTQYF. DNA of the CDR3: TGTGCCAGCAGTTCTAGTGGGGGGGGCGTTGAAAAGACCCAGTACTTC.

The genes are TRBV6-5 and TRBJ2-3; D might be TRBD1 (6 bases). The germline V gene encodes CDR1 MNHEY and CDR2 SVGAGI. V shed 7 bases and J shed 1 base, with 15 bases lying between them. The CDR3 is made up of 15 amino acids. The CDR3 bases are TGTGCCAGCACCCTAACAGGACAGCGCACAGATACGCAGTATTTT. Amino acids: CASTLTGQRTDTQYF.

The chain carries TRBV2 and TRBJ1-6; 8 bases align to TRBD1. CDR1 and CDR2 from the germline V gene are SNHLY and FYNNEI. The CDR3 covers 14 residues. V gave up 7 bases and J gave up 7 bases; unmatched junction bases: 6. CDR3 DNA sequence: TGTGCCAGCATTCGGACAGGGCAAAATTCACCCCTCCACTTT. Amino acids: CASIRTGQNSPLHF.

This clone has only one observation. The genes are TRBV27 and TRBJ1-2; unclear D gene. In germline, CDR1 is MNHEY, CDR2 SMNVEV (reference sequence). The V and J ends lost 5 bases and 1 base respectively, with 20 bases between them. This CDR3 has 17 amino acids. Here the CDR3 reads CASSVRAINPFNYGYTF. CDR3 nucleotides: TGTGCCAGCAGTGTCCGGGCCATCAACCCCTTTAACTATGGCTACACCTTC.

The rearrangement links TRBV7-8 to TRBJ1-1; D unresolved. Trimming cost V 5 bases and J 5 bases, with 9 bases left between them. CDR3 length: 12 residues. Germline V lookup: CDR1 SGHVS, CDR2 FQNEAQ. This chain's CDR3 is CASSPRQTEAFF. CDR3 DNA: TGTGCCAGCAGCCCCCGACAAACTGAAGCTTTCTTT.

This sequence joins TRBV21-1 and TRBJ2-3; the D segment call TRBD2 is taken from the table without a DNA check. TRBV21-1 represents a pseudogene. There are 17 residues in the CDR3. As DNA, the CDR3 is TGTGCCAGCAGCCCTATTAGCGCCTCAGGCCTCACAGATACGCAGTATTTT. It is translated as CASSPISASGLTDTQYF.

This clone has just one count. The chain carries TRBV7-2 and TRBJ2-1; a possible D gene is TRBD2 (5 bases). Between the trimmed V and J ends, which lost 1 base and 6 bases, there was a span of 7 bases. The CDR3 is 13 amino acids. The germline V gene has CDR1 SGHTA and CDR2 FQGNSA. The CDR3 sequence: CASSLGRPNEQFF. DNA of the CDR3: TGTGCCAGCAGCTTAGGGAGGCCCAATGAGCAGTTCTTC.

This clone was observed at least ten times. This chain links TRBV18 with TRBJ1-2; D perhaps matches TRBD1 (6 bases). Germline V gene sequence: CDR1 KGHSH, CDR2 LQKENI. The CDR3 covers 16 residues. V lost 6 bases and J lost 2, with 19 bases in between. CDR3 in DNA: TGTGCCAGCTCCCAGGGAGGGGGAGAATCCAACTATGGCTACACCTTC. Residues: CASSQGGGESNYGYTF.

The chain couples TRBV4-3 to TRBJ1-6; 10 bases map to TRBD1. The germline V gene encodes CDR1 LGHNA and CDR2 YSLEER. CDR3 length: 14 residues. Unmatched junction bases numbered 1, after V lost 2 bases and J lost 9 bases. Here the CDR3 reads CASSQRTGGSPLHF. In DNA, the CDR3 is TGCGCCAGCAGCCAACGGACAGGGGGTTCACCCCTCCACTTT.

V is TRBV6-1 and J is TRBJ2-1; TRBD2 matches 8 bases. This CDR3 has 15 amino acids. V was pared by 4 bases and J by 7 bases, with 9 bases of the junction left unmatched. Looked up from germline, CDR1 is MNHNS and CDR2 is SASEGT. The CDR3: CASSAVIAGSNEQFF. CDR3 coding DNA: TGTGCCAGCAGTGCGGTTATAGCGGGGTCGAATGAGCAGTTCTTC.

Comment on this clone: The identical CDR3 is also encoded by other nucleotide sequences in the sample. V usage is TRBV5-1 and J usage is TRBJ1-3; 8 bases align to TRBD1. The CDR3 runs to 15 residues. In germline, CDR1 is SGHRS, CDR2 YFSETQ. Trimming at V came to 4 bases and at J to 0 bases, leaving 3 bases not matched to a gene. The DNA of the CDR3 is TGCGCCAGCAGCCTTACAGGGGGCTCTGGAAACACCATATATTTT. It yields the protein CASSLTGGSGNTIYF.

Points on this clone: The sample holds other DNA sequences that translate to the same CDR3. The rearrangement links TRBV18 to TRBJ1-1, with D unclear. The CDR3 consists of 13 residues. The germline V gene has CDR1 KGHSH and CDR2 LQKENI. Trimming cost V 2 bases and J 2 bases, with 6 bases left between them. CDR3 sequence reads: CASSPGFNTEAFF. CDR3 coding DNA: TGTGCCAGCTCACCAGGGTTTAACACTGAAGCTTTCTTT.

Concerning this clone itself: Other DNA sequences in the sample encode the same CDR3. The chain's CDR3 is CASSVGYEQYF. The DNA for the CDR3 is TGTGCCAGCAGTGTCGGCTACGAGCAGTACTTC. This chain links TRBV2 with TRBJ2-7; D ambiguous. This CDR3 contains 11 residues. Between the trimmed V and J ends, which lost 4 bases and 3 bases, there was a span of 4 bases. Germline V lookup: CDR1 SNHLY, CDR2 FYNNEI.

The CDR3 is CAWSRQGKVYGYTF. CDR3 coding DNA: TGTGCCTGGAGTCGACAGGGGAAGGTCTATGGCTACACCTTC. J is TRBJ1-2 and V is TRBV30; 8 nucleotides agree with TRBD1. The junction had 6 bases not matched to a gene; V was cut back by 2 bases and J by 4 bases. Germline V lookup: CDR1 GTSNPN, CDR2 SVGIG (reference sequence). The CDR3 contains 14 residues.

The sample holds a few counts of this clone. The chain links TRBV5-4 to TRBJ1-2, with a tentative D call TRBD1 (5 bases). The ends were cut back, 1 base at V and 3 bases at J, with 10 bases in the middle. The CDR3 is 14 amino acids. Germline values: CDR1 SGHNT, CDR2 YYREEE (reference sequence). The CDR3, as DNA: TGTGCCAGCAGCTTGTCATCGGGGCACTATGGCTACACCTTC. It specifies CASSLSSGHYGYTF.

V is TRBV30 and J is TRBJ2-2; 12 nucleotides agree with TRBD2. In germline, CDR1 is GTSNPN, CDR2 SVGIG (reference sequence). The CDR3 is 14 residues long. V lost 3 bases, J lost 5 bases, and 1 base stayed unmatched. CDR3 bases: TGTGCCTGGAGAGGACTAGCGGGGACCGGGGAGCTGTTTTTT. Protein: CAWRGLAGTGELFF.

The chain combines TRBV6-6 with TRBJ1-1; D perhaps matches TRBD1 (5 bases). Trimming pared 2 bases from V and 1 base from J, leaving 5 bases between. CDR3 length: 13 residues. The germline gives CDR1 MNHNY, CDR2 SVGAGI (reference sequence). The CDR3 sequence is CASSYDRNTEAFF. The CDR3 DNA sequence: TGTGCCAGCAGTTACGACAGGAACACTGAAGCTTTCTTT.

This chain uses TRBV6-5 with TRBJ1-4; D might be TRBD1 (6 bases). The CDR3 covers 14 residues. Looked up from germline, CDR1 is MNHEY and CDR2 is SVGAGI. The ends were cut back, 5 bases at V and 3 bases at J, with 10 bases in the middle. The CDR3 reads CASSTGRANEKLFF. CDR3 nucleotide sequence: TGTGCCAGCAGTACAGGGAGGGCTAATGAAAAACTGTTTTTT.

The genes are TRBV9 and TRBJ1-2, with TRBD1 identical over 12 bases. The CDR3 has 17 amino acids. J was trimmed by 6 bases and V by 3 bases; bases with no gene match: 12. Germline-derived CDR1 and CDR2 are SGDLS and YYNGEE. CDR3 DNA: TGTGCCAGCAGCGCATCCGGGACAGGGGGCGCAGGTGATGGCTACACCTTC. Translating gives CASSASGTGGAGDGYTF.

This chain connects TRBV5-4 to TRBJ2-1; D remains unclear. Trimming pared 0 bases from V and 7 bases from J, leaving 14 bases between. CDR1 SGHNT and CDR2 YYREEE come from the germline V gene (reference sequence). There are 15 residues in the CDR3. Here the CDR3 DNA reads TGTGCCAGCAGCTTGGAGGGAACAATGGGGAATGAGCAGTTCTTC. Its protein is CASSLEGTMGNEQFF.

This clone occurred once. The CDR3 here is CASSELGLAGTGELFF. The DNA for the CDR3 is TGCGCCAGCAGTGAGTTAGGACTAGCGGGAACCGGGGAGCTGTTTTTT. The chain has TRBV10-1 and TRBJ2-2; 12 bases match TRBD2. Germline CDR1 WNHNN, CDR2 SYGVQD (reference sequence). The CDR3 is 16 residues long. With V trimmed by 1 base and J by 5 bases, 2 bases remained unmatched.

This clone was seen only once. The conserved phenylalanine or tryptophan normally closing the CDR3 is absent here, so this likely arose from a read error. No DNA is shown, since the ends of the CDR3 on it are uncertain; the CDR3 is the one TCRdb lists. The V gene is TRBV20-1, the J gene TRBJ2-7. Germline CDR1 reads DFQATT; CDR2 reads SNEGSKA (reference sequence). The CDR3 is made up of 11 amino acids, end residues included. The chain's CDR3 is CSARDAGRLVC.

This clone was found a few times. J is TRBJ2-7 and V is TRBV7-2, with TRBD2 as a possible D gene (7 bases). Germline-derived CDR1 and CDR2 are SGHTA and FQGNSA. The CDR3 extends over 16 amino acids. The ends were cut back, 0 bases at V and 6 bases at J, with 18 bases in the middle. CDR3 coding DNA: TGTGCCAGCAGCTTAGCGCTCGGGGGGCAAGGGGCCGAGCAGTACTTC. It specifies CASSLALGGQGAEQYF.

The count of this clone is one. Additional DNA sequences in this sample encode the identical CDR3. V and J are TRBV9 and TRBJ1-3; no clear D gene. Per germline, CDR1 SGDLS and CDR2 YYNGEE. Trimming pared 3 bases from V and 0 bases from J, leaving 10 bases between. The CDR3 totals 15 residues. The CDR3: CASSAGSSSGNTIYF. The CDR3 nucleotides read TGTGCCAGCAGCGCCGGGTCGTCCTCTGGAAACACCATATATTTT.

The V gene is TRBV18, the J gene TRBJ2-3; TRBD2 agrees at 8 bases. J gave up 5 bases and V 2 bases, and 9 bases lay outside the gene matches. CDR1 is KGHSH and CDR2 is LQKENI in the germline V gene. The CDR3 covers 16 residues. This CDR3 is CASSPVREGPIDTQYF. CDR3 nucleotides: TGTGCCAGCTCACCAGTTCGGGAGGGCCCGATAGATACGCAGTATTTT. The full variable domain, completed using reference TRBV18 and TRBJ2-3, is NAGVMQNPRHLVRRRGQEARLRCSPMKGHSHVYWYRQLPEEGLKFMVYLQKENIIDESGMPKERFSAEFPKEGPSILRIQQVVRGDSAAYFCASSPVREGPIDTQYFGPGTRLTVL.

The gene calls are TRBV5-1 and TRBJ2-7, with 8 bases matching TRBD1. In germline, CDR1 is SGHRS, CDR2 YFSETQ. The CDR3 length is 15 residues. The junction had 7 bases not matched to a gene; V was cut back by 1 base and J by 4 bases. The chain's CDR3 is CASSLSQGAGYEQYF. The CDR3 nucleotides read TGCGCCAGCAGCTTGAGCCAGGGGGCAGGATACGAGCAGTACTTC.